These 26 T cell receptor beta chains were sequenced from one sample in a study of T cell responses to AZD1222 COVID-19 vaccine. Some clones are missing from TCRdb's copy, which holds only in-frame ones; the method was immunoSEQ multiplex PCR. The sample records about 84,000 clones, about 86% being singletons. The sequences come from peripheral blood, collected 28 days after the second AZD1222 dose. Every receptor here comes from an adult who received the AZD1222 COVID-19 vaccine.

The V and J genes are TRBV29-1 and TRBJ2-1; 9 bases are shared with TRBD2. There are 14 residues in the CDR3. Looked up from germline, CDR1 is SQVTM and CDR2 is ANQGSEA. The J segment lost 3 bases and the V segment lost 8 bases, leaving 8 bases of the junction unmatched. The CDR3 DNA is TGCAGCTCAAGAGGAGCGGGGGGCTACAATGAGCAGTTCTTC. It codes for CSSRGAGGYNEQFF.

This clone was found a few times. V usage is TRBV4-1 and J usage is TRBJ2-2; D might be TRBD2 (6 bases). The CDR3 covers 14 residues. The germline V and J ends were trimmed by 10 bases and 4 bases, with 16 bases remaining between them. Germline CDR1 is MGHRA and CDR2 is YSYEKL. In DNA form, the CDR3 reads TGCGCCATCGCGGGGCAACTGGGCACCGGGGAGCTGTTTTTT. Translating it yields CAIAGQLGTGELFF.

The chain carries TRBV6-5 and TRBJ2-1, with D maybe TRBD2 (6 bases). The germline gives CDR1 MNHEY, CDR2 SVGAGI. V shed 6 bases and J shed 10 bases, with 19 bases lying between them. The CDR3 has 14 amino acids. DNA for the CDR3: TGTGCCAGCAGCCTCCCGGGCGGGGCCCCCGAGCAGTTCTTC. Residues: CASSLPGGAPEQFF.

The CDR3 DNA is TGTGCCAGCAGCTTGGATCGGCTTCCCTACAATGAGCAGTTCTTC. Its protein is CASSLDRLPYNEQFF. The J gene is TRBJ2-1, the V gene TRBV5-4, with D hard to call. The CDR3 covers 15 residues. Trimming left V 0 bases short and J 2 bases short, with 9 bases between. Germline values: CDR1 SGHNT, CDR2 YYREEE (reference sequence).

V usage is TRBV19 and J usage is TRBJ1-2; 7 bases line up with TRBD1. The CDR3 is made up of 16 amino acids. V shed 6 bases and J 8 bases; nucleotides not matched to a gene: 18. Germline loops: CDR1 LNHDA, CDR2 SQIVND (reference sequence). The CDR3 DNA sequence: TGTGCCAGTAGCCAACGACAGGGATTTTTCTATGGCGGCTACACCTTC. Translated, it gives CASSQRQGFFYGGYTF.

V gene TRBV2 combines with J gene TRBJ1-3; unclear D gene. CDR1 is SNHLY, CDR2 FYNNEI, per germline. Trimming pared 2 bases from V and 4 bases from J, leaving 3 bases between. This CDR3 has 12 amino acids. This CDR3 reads CASSESGNTIYF. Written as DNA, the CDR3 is TGTGCCAGCAGTGAATCGGGAAACACCATATATTTT.

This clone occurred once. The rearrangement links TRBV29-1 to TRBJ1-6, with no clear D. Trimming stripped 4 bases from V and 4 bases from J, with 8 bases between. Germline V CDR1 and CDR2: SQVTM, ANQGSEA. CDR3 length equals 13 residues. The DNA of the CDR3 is TGCAGCGTTGCGGTAGGGTATAATTCACCCCTCCACTTT. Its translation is CSVAVGYNSPLHF.

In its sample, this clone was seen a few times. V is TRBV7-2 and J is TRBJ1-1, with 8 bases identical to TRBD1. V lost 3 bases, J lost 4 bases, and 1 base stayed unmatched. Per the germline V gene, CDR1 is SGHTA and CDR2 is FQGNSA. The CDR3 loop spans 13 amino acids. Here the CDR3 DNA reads TGTGCCAGCAGCTTGACAGGGGTCACTGAAGCTTTCTTT. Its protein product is CASSLTGVTEAFF.

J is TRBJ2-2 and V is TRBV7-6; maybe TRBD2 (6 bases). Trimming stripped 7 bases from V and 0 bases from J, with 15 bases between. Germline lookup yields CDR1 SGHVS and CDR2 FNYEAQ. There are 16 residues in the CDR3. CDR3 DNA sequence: TGTGCCAGCATCTCGGAGGGCCTCGCGAACACCGGGGAGCTGTTTTTT. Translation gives CASISEGLANTGELFF.

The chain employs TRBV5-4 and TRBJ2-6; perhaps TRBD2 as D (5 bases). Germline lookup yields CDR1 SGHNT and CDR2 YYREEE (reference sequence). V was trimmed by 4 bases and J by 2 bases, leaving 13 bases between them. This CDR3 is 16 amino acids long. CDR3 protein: CASSTYSGPGANVLTF. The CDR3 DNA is TGTGCCAGCAGCACGTACAGCGGCCCTGGGGCCAACGTCCTGACTTTC.

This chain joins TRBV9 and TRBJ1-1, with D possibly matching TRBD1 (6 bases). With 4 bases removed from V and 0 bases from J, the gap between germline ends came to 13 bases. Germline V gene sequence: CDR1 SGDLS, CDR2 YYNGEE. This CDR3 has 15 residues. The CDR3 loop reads CASSPTGAMNTEAFF. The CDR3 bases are TGTGCCAGCAGCCCGACGGGGGCGATGAACACTGAAGCTTTCTTT.

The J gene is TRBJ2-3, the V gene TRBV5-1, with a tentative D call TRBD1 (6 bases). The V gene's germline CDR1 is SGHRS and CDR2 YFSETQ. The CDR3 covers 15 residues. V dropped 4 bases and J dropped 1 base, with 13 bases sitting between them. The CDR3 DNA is TGCGCCAGCAGCGTAGGGGGAGAGGGCACAGATACGCAGTATTTT. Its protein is CASSVGGEGTDTQYF.

In nucleotides, the CDR3 is TGTGCCAGCTCACCACCGTCTGAAAGGGGCATGGGTACGCAGTATTTT. This sequence encodes CASSPPSERGMGTQYF. The gene calls are TRBV18 and TRBJ2-3; maybe TRBD1 (5 bases). The germline V gene encodes CDR1 KGHSH and CDR2 LQKENI. V gave up 0 bases and J gave up 8 bases, with 18 bases separating them. This CDR3 comprises 16 residues.

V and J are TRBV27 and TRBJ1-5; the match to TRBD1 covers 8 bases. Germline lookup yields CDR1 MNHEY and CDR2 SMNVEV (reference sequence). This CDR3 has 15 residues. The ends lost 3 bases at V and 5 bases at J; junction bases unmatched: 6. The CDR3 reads CASSLTGEDDQPQHF. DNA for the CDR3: TGTGCCAGCAGTTTGACAGGGGAGGACGATCAGCCCCAGCATTTT.

CDR3: CASSTLRGTGSYEQYF. Written as DNA, the CDR3 is TGTGCCAGTAGTACCTTAAGGGGGACAGGGTCCTACGAGCAGTACTTC. V usage is TRBV19 and J usage is TRBJ2-7, with 9 bases fitting TRBD1. V shed 4 bases and J 1 base; nucleotides not matched to a gene: 8. The germline CDR1 and CDR2 sequences are LNHDA and SQIVND (reference sequence). This CDR3 spans 16 amino acids.

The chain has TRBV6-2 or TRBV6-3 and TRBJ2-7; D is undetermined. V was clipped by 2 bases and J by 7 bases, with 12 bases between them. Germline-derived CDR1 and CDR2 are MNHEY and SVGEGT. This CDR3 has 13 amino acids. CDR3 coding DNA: TGTGCCAGCAGTTACCCGGAAGGTCGAGAGCAGTACTTC. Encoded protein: CASSYPEGREQYF.

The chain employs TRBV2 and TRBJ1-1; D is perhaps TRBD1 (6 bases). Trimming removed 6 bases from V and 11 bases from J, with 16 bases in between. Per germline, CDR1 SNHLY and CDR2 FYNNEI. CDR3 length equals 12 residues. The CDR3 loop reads CASSLQGGEAFF. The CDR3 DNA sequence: TGTGCCAGCAGCCTACAGGGCGGCGAGGCTTTCTTT.

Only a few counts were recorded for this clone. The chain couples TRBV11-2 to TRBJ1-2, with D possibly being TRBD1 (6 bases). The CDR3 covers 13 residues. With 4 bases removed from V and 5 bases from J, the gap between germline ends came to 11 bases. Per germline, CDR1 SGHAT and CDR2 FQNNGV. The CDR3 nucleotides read TGTGCCAGCAGCTCCGGGACAACGTATGGCTACACCTTC. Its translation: CASSSGTTYGYTF. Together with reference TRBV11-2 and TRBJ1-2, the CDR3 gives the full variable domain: EAGVAQSPRYKIIEKRQSVAFWCNPISGHATLYWYQQILGQGPKLLIQFQNNGVVDDSQLPKDRFSAERLKGVDSTLKIQPAKLEDSAVYLCASSSGTTYGYTFGSGTRLTVV.

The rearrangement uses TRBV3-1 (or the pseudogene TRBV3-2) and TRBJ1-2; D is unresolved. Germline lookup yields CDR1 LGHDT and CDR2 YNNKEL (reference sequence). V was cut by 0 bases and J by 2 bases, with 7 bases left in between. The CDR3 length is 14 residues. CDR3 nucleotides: TGTGCCAGCAGCCAAGAATTAGGGAACTATGGCTACACCTTC. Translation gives CASSQELGNYGYTF.

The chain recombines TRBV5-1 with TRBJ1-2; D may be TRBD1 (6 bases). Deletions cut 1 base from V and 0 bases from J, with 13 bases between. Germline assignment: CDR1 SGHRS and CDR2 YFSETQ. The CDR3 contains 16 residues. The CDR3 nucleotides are TGCGCCAGCAGCTTGCACAGGGAAAGACCTAACTATGGCTACACCTTC. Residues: CASSLHRERPNYGYTF.

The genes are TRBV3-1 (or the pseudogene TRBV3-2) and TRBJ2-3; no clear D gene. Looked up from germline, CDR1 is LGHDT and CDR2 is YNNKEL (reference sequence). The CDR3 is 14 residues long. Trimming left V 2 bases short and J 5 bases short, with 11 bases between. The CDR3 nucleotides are TGTGCCAGCAGCCAACATGGCTTGGAAGATACGCAGTATTTT. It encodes CASSQHGLEDTQYF.

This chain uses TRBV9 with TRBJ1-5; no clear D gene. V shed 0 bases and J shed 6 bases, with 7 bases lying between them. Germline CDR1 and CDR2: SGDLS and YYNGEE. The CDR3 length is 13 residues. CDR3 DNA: TGTGCCAGCAGCGTAGATGGGCTTCAGCCCCAGCATTTT. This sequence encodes CASSVDGLQPQHF. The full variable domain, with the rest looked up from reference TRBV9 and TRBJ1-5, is DSGVTQTPKHLITATGQRVTLRCSPRSGDLSVYWYQQSLDQGLQFLIQYYNGEERAKGNILERFSAQQFPDLHSELNLSSLELGDSALYFCASSVDGLQPQHFGDGTRLSIL.

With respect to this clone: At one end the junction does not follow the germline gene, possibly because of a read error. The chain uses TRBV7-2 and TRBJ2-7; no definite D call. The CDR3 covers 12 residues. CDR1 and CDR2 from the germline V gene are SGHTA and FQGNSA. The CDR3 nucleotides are TGTGTCAGCAGCTTAGTCAGCTACGAGCAGTACTTC. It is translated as CVSSLVSYEQYF.

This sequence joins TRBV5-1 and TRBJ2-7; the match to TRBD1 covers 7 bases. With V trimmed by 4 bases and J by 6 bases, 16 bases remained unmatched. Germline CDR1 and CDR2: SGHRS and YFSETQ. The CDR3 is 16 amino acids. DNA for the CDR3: TGCGCCAGCAGCGTGTACCGACAGGGCTTCTTGAGCGAGCAGTACTTC. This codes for CASSVYRQGFLSEQYF.

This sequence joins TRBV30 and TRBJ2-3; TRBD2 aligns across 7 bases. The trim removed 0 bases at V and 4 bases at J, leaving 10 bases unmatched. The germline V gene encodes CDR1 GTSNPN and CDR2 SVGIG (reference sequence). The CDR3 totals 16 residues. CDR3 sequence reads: CAWSVPSAGVSDTQYF. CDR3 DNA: TGTGCCTGGAGTGTCCCCTCTGCGGGAGTATCAGATACGCAGTATTTT.

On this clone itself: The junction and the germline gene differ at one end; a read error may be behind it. For the CDR3, the DNA is TGTGCTAGCAGCCCCGGGACAGGGGGCGCGACGAGCACCGGGGAGCTGTTTTTT. This encodes CASSPGTGGATSTGELFF. V and J are TRBV7-7 and TRBJ2-2; 12 nucleotides line up with TRBD1. The CDR3 runs to 18 residues. Germline-derived CDR1 and CDR2 are SSHAT and FNYEAQ (reference sequence). Filled out from reference TRBV7-7 and TRBJ2-2, the complete variable domain reads GAGVSQSPRYKVTKRGQDVTLRCDPISSHATLYWYQQALGQGPEFLTYFNYEAQPDKSGLPSDRFSAERPEGSISTLTIQRTEQRDSAMYRCASSPGTGGATSTGELFFGEGSRLTVL.